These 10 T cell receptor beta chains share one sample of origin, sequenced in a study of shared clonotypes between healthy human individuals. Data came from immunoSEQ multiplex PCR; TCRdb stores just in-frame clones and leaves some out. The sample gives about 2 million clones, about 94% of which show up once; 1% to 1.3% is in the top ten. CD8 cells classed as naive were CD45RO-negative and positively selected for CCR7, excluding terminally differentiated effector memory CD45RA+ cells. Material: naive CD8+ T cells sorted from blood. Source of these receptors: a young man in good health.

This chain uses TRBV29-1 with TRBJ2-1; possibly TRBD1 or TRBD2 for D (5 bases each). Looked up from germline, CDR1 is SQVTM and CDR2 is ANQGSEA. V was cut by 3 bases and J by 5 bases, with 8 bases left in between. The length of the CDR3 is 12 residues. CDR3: CSVDGDHNEQFF. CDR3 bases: TGCAGCGTTGACGGGGACCACAATGAGCAGTTCTTC.

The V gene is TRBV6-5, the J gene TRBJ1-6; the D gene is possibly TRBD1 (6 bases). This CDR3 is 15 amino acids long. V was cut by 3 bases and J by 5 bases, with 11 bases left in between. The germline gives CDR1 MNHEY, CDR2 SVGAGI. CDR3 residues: CASSYGRQDNSPLHF. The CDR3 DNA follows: TGTGCCAGCAGTTATGGTCGACAGGATAATTCACCCCTCCACTTT.

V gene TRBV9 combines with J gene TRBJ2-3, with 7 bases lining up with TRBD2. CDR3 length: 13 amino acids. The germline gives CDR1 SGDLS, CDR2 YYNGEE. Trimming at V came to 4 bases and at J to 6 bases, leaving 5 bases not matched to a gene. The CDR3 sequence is CASSTPAGDTQYF. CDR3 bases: TGTGCCAGCAGCACCCCAGCGGGGGATACGCAGTATTTT.

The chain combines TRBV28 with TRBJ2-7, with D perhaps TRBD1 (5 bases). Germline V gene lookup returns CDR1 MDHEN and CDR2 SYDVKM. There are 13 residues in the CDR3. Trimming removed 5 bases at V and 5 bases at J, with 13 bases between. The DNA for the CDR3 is TGTGCCAGCAGTCACAGGACGGCTAACGAGCAGTACTTC. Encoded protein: CASSHRTANEQYF. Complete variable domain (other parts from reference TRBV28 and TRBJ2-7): DVKVTQSSRYLVKRTGEKVFLECVQDMDHENMFWYRQDPGLGLRLIYFSYDVKMKEKGDIPEGYSVSREKKERFSLILESASTNQTSMYLCASSHRTANEQYFGPGTRLTVT.

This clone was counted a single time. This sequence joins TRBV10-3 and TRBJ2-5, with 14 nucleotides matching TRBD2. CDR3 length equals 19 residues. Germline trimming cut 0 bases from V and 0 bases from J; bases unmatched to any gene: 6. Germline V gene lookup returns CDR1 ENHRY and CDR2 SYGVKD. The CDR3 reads CAISESGTSGGAYQETQYF. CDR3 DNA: TGTGCCATCAGTGAGTCCGGGACTAGCGGGGGCGCGTACCAAGAGACCCAGTACTTC.

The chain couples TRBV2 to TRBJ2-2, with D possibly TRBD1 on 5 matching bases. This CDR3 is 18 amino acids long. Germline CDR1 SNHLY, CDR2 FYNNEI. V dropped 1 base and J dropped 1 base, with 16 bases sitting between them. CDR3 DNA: TGTGCCAGCAGTGAAGATGAGGCAGGGTATGAGAACACCGGGGAGCTGTTTTTT. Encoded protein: CASSEDEAGYENTGELFF.

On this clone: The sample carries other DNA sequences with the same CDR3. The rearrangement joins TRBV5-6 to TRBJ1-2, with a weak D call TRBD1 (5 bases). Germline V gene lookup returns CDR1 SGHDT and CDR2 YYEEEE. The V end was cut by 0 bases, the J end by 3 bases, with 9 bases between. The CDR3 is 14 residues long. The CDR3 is CASSLGQGDYGYTF. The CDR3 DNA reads TGTGCCAGCAGCTTGGGCCAGGGCGACTATGGCTACACCTTC.

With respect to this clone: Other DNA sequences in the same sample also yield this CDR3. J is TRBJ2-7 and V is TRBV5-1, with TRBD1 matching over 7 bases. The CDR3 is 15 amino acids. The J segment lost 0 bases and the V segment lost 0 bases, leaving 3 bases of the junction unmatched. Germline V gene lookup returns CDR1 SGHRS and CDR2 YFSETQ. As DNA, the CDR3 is TGCGCCAGCAGCTTGGGGACAGGAGGCTCCTACGAGCAGTACTTC. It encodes CASSLGTGGSYEQYF.

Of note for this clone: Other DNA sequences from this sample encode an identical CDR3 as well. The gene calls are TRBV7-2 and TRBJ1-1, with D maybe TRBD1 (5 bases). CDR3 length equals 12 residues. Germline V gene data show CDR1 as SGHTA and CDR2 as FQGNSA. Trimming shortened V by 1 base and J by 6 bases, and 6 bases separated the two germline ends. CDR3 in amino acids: CASSLGGAEAFF. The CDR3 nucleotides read TGTGCCAGCAGCTTAGGAGGGGCTGAAGCTTTCTTT.

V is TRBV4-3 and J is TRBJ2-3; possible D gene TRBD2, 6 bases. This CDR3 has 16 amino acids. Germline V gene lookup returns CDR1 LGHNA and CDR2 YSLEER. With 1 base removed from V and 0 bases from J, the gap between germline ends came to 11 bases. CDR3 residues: CASSQAETSSTDTQYF. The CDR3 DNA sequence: TGCGCCAGCAGCCAAGCCGAGACTAGTAGCACAGATACGCAGTATTTT.